A selection of T cell receptor beta chains follows, all from one sample in a study of cytomegalovirus exposure and HLA in healthy donors. The protocol was immunoSEQ multiplex PCR, while the TCRdb copy is restricted to in-frame clones and leaves out a portion. The sample carries around 150,000 clones, around three quarters recorded once. Sequencing input: PBMCs. These TCRs come from a man in his forties or fifties in good health and CMV-seropositive. CDR3s include the opening cysteine and the closing phenylalanine or tryptophan. The order of the fields is D gene, V gene, clone size, J gene, CDR3 DNA, CDR3 protein. D genes are given only for firm matches. Clone size, where shown, is once, few, many, or a class for clones that have expanded.

d_call: NA; v_call: TRBV30; clone_size: NA; j_call: TRBJ1-5; cdr3_nt: TGTGCCTGGAGCGACACTTTTAGCAATCAGCCCCAGCATTTT; cdr3_aa: CAWSDTFSNQPQHF
d_call: NA; v_call: TRBV19; clone_size: NA; j_call: TRBJ1-6; cdr3_nt: TGTGCCAGTAGTATAGACACCGGGACGATGGGACTCTGGGATAATTCACCCCTCCACTTT; cdr3_aa: CASSIDTGTMGLWDNSPLHF
d_call: TRBD1; v_call: TRBV30; clone_size: NA; j_call: TRBJ1-6; cdr3_nt: TGTGCCTGGAGTGGGACAGGGAATTCACCCCTCCACTTT; cdr3_aa: CAWSGTGNSPLHF
d_call: TRBD1; v_call: TRBV5-5; clone_size: NA; j_call: TRBJ1-6; cdr3_nt: TGTGCCAGCAGCTTGGAGGGGACAGATTATTCACCCCTCCACTTT; cdr3_aa: CASSLEGTDYSPLHF
d_call: NA; v_call: TRBV2; clone_size: NA; j_call: TRBJ2-3; cdr3_nt: TGTGCCAGCAGGGTTGACAGCGAAGGAGCGCAGTATTTT; cdr3_aa: CASRVDSEGAQYF
d_call: TRBD1; v_call: TRBV5-1; clone_size: NA; j_call: TRBJ1-2; cdr3_nt: TGCGCCAGCAGCTTGGAGAGGGGGCAAGACTATGGCTACACCTTC; cdr3_aa: CASSLERGQDYGYTF
d_call: NA; v_call: TRBV2; clone_size: NA; j_call: TRBJ1-4; cdr3_nt: TGTGCCAGCATTGGGCAGGGTCTGACTAATGAAAAACTGTTTTTT; cdr3_aa: CASIGQGLTNEKLFF
d_call: TRBD2; v_call: TRBV7-2; clone_size: NA; j_call: TRBJ2-7; cdr3_nt: TGTGCCAGCAGCACCTTAGCGGGGGGGGGCTACGAGCAGTACTTC; cdr3_aa: CASSTLAGGGYEQYF
d_call: NA; v_call: TRBV28; clone_size: NA; j_call: TRBJ2-7; cdr3_nt: TGTGCCAGCTCAGAAGGGGTCCACGAGCAGTACTTC; cdr3_aa: CASSEGVHEQYF
d_call: NA; v_call: TRBV7-8; clone_size: NA; j_call: TRBJ2-4; cdr3_nt: TGTGCCAGCAGCTTACGATTGGTGTCGCCGGGGATTCAGTACTTC; cdr3_aa: CASSLRLVSPGIQYF
d_call: TRBD2; v_call: TRBV28; clone_size: NA; j_call: TRBJ2-7; cdr3_nt: TGTGCCAGCAGCCCGACTAGCGGGAAAAGGTACGAGCAGTACTTC; cdr3_aa: CASSPTSGKRYEQYF
d_call: TRBD2; v_call: TRBV4-2; clone_size: once; j_call: TRBJ2-7; cdr3_nt: TGTGCCAGCAGCCAAGTCGCGACTAGCGAATATTACGAGCAGTACTTC; cdr3_aa: CASSQVATSEYYEQYF
d_call: TRBD1; v_call: TRBV9; clone_size: NA; j_call: TRBJ2-7; cdr3_nt: TGTGCCAGCAGCGTAGCTGGGACAGGGAACAACGAGCAGTACTTC; cdr3_aa: CASSVAGTGNNEQYF
d_call: NA; v_call: TRBV5-1; clone_size: NA; j_call: TRBJ1-3; cdr3_nt: TGCGCCAGCAGCTTGGACTTACTCTCTGGAAACACCATATATTTT; cdr3_aa: CASSLDLLSGNTIYF
d_call: NA; v_call: TRBV21-1; clone_size: NA; j_call: TRBJ1-1; cdr3_nt: TGTGCCAGCAGCCCAATCCGCGGGACAGCGAACACTGAAGCTTTCTTT; cdr3_aa: CASSPIRGTANTEAFF
d_call: NA; v_call: TRBV5-1; clone_size: NA; j_call: TRBJ2-1; cdr3_nt: TGCGCCAGCACTTCGACAAATAACAATGAGCAGTTCTTC; cdr3_aa: CASTSTNNNEQFF
d_call: NA; v_call: TRBV9; clone_size: NA; j_call: TRBJ1-2; cdr3_nt: TGTGCCAGCAGCCCCCCTGGCAGAGCGTATGGCTACACCTTC; cdr3_aa: CASSPPGRAYGYTF
d_call: TRBD2; v_call: TRBV29-1; clone_size: few; j_call: TRBJ2-7; cdr3_nt: TGCAGCGTTGAAGGGGTTGCTAGCGGGGGCCGACCATACGAGCAGTACTTC; cdr3_aa: CSVEGVASGGRPYEQYF
d_call: NA; v_call: TRBV4-2; clone_size: NA; j_call: TRBJ1-1; cdr3_nt: TGTGCCAGCAGCCAATCGGGGGGTTTGACTGAAGCTTTCTTT; cdr3_aa: CASSQSGGLTEAFF
d_call: NA; v_call: TRBV7-9; clone_size: NA; j_call: TRBJ2-1; cdr3_nt: TGTGCCAGCAGCCTTTCGGGTGAGCAGTTCTTC; cdr3_aa: CASSLSGEQFF
d_call: NA; v_call: TRBV15; clone_size: NA; j_call: TRBJ2-2; cdr3_nt: TGTGCCACCAGCAGAGATGCAGCGGCTAACACCGGGGAGCTGTTTTTT; cdr3_aa: CATSRDAAANTGELFF
d_call: TRBD2; v_call: TRBV6-1; clone_size: NA; j_call: TRBJ2-7; cdr3_nt: TGTGCCAGCAGTGGGACTAGCGGCCCCTACGAGCAGTACTTC; cdr3_aa: CASSGTSGPYEQYF
d_call: NA; v_call: TRBV6-5; clone_size: NA; j_call: TRBJ2-7; cdr3_nt: TGTGCCAGCAGTGACAGCGAAAACGAGCAGTACTTC; cdr3_aa: CASSDSENEQYF
d_call: NA; v_call: TRBV5-4; clone_size: NA; j_call: TRBJ2-1; cdr3_nt: TGTGCCAGCAGCTTGTGGGTGGAGAAAGGGCAGTTCTTC; cdr3_aa: CASSLWVEKGQFF
d_call: NA; v_call: TRBV19; clone_size: NA; j_call: TRBJ1-6; cdr3_nt: TGTGCCAGTAGTATACAGGCCAGCTCCTATAATTCACCCCTCCACTTT; cdr3_aa: CASSIQASSYNSPLHF
d_call: NA; v_call: TRBV18; clone_size: NA; j_call: TRBJ2-7; cdr3_nt: TGTGCCAGCTCACGGGCGGGTGTCAGCGGATTCGGTGCTTACGAGCAGTACTTC; cdr3_aa: CASSRAGVSGFGAYEQYF
d_call: NA; v_call: TRBV27; clone_size: once; j_call: TRBJ2-6; cdr3_nt: TGTGCCAGCAGTTCGGACTCCGTCGGGGCCAACGTCCTGACTTTC; cdr3_aa: CASSSDSVGANVLTF
d_call: NA; v_call: TRBV30; clone_size: NA; j_call: TRBJ1-2; cdr3_nt: TGTGCCTGGAGTCTCTCGCGGGGAAATGGCTACACCTTC; cdr3_aa: CAWSLSRGNGYTF
d_call: TRBD2; v_call: TRBV30; clone_size: NA; j_call: TRBJ2-1; cdr3_nt: TGTGCCTGGAGTCGGGGACTAGTTGCCTATGAGCAGTTCTTC; cdr3_aa: CAWSRGLVAYEQFF
d_call: NA; v_call: TRBV7-2; clone_size: few; j_call: TRBJ2-7; cdr3_nt: TGTGCCAGCAGCTTAGTCAGGGGGGACTACGAGCAGTACTTC; cdr3_aa: CASSLVRGDYEQYF
d_call: TRBD1; v_call: TRBV6-5; clone_size: NA; j_call: TRBJ2-7; cdr3_nt: TGTGCCAGCAGTTCATCCGGGACAGGGGTAGAGCAGTACTTC; cdr3_aa: CASSSSGTGVEQYF
d_call: TRBD2; v_call: TRBV7-6; clone_size: NA; j_call: TRBJ2-7; cdr3_nt: TGTGCCAGCAGCTTAGGAAGCGGGGGGACCTACGAGCAGTACTTC; cdr3_aa: CASSLGSGGTYEQYF
d_call: TRBD1; v_call: TRBV28; clone_size: NA; j_call: TRBJ2-6; cdr3_nt: TGTGCCAGCAGTTTTGCGAGACAGGGCCCTACCTCTGGGGCCAACGTCCTGACTTTC; cdr3_aa: CASSFARQGPTSGANVLTF
d_call: NA; v_call: TRBV30; clone_size: NA; j_call: TRBJ2-3; cdr3_nt: TGTGCCTGGAGTGTCGGGGGGCGGGTCACAGATACGCAGTATTTT; cdr3_aa: CAWSVGGRVTDTQYF
d_call: TRBD2; v_call: TRBV18; clone_size: NA; j_call: TRBJ2-7; cdr3_nt: TGTGCCAGCTCACCTAATCCGGGACTAGCGGGGTACGAGCAGTACTTC; cdr3_aa: CASSPNPGLAGYEQYF
d_call: NA; v_call: TRBV5-1; clone_size: NA; j_call: TRBJ2-5; cdr3_nt: TGCGCCAGCAGCGGTGCGGGAAATAGAGGGGAGACCCAGTACTTC; cdr3_aa: CASSGAGNRGETQYF
d_call: NA; v_call: TRBV5-4; clone_size: NA; j_call: TRBJ2-7; cdr3_nt: TGTGCCAGCAGCTTGGGCTCCCTAGTGAGGTACGAGCAGTACTTC; cdr3_aa: CASSLGSLVRYEQYF
d_call: NA; v_call: TRBV5-4; clone_size: NA; j_call: TRBJ1-2; cdr3_nt: TGTGCCAGCAGCTGGGAACCCAGGGCTGTAGACTATGGCTACACCTTC; cdr3_aa: CASSWEPRAVDYGYTF
d_call: TRBD1; v_call: TRBV6-5; clone_size: NA; j_call: TRBJ2-5; cdr3_nt: TGTGCCAGCAATGACAGGGGGGGGGAGACCCAGTACTTC; cdr3_aa: CASNDRGGETQYF
d_call: NA; v_call: TRBV6-6; clone_size: few; j_call: TRBJ1-5; cdr3_nt: TGTGCCAGCAGCCGTCCGGGAGACCATAATCAGCCCCAGCATTTT; cdr3_aa: CASSRPGDHNQPQHF
d_call: NA; v_call: TRBV5-1; clone_size: NA; j_call: TRBJ2-3; cdr3_nt: TGCGCCAGCAGCTTCAGGTGGGTCACAGATACGCAGTATTTT; cdr3_aa: CASSFRWVTDTQYF
d_call: NA; v_call: TRBV4-1; clone_size: few; j_call: TRBJ1-1; cdr3_nt: TGCGCCAGCAGCCTCGGTCCAGGGTCCACTGAAGCTTTCTTT; cdr3_aa: CASSLGPGSTEAFF
d_call: NA; v_call: TRBV6-1; clone_size: NA; j_call: TRBJ1-5; cdr3_nt: TGTGCCAGCAAGCAGGGATCCGGGAATCAGCCCCAGCATTTT; cdr3_aa: CASKQGSGNQPQHF
d_call: NA; v_call: TRBV9; clone_size: NA; j_call: TRBJ1-1; cdr3_nt: TGTGCCAGCAGCGTAGGGAGCCTGACTGAAGCTTTCTTT; cdr3_aa: CASSVGSLTEAFF
d_call: TRBD1; v_call: TRBV9; clone_size: NA; j_call: TRBJ2-7; cdr3_nt: TGTGCCAGCAGCGTAGAGGACAGGAGTCCCTACGAGCAGTACTTC; cdr3_aa: CASSVEDRSPYEQYF
d_call: TRBD1; v_call: TRBV10-3; clone_size: few; j_call: TRBJ1-5; cdr3_nt: TGTGCCATCAGGGGACAGGGGGATCAGCCCCAGCATTTT; cdr3_aa: CAIRGQGDQPQHF
d_call: NA; v_call: TRBV6-5; clone_size: NA; j_call: TRBJ2-1; cdr3_nt: TGTGCCAGCAGCCCGGGTAAATTCTCCTACAATGAGCAGTTCTTC; cdr3_aa: CASSPGKFSYNEQFF
d_call: NA; v_call: TRBV4-1; clone_size: few; j_call: TRBJ1-5; cdr3_nt: TGCGCCAGCAGCCAGGGTGAGGTAGGTCAGCCCCAGCATTTT; cdr3_aa: CASSQGEVGQPQHF
d_call: TRBD1; v_call: TRBV9; clone_size: NA; j_call: TRBJ1-3; cdr3_nt: TGTGCCAGCAGCGTAGTGTCCGGTCCGGGACAGGGCGCGGACACCATATATTTT; cdr3_aa: CASSVVSGPGQGADTIYF
d_call: NA; v_call: TRBV5-1; clone_size: NA; j_call: TRBJ1-5; cdr3_nt: TGCGCCAGCAGCTTGGTAGGGGATAGCAATCAGCCCCAGCATTTT; cdr3_aa: CASSLVGDSNQPQHF
d_call: TRBD2; v_call: TRBV10-2; clone_size: NA; j_call: TRBJ2-4; cdr3_nt: TGCGCCACCGTCTCGGCGGGGGGAGCCAAAAACATTCAGTACTTC; cdr3_aa: CATVSAGGAKNIQYF
d_call: NA; v_call: TRBV27; clone_size: NA; j_call: TRBJ2-1; cdr3_nt: TGTGCCAGCAGTTTAGGGCAGGCCTACAATGAGCAGTTCTTC; cdr3_aa: CASSLGQAYNEQFF
d_call: NA; v_call: TRBV19; clone_size: NA; j_call: TRBJ2-2; cdr3_nt: TGTGCCAGTAGTATCGGGGGAGCCGGGGAGCTGTTTTTT; cdr3_aa: CASSIGGAGELFF
d_call: TRBD1; v_call: TRBV18; clone_size: NA; j_call: TRBJ2-3; cdr3_nt: TGTGCCAGCTCACGGGGGACAGGACGCACAGATACGCAGTATTTT; cdr3_aa: CASSRGTGRTDTQYF
d_call: TRBD1; v_call: TRBV5-5; clone_size: NA; j_call: TRBJ1-2; cdr3_nt: TGTGCCAGCAGCTTTGGACAGGGGATAGGTGGCTACACCTTC; cdr3_aa: CASSFGQGIGGYTF
d_call: NA; v_call: TRBV11-2; clone_size: NA; j_call: TRBJ1-2; cdr3_nt: TGTGCCAGCAGCTTAGAGCGGGGCTATGGCTACACCTTC; cdr3_aa: CASSLERGYGYTF
d_call: NA; v_call: TRBV5-6; clone_size: NA; j_call: TRBJ2-7; cdr3_nt: TGTGCCAGCAGCGTAGACAGGAGCTCCTACGAGCAGTACTTC; cdr3_aa: CASSVDRSSYEQYF